The clone carrying this TCR beta chain was picked up many times. Its antigen remains unidentified. In germline, CDR1 is SEHNR, CDR2 FQNEAQ (reference sequence). The CDR3 totals 15 residues. The ends were cut back, 6 bases at V and 3 bases at J, with 15 bases in the middle. TCRdb recomputed calls from the 5' RACE reads with MiXCR, one row per CDR3 protein. Here the sample spans tens of thousands of distinct CDR3 sequences, around 6% being singletons. The sample originates from a study of early T cells in non-severe SARS-CoV-2 infection. Study-level background: The sequenced material was bulk RNA from unsorted whole blood, and its chains were unpaired. Findings of the study overall: Using VDJdb, the matching emphasized anti-spike CD8 responses while missing private and CD4 specificities.

V and J are TRBV7-9 and TRBJ2-1; D gene ambiguous. Specimen: whole blood. This clonotype originated in an adult who was a healthcare worker with PCR-confirmed SARS-CoV-2 infection or an uninfected control (not recorded which). CDR3: CASSQPGIVYNEQFF. Here the CDR3 DNA reads TGTGCCAGCAGTCAACCGGGCATAGTCTACAATGAGCAGTTCTTC.